This TCR beta chain was documented in a study of regulatory T cells in long-lasting Graves disease (dated by TCRdb to 2020 to 2022). For context, the study as a whole: In the newly diagnosed Graves' disease group, patients had been taking antithyroid drugs for less than 3 months. Peripheral blood TCR sequencing and RNA sequencing compared persistent Graves' disease patients with newly diagnosed Graves' disease patients. The study took place in China and was registered as a clinical trial. A total of about 35 samples underwent TCR sequencing, from about 13 patients with persistent Graves' disease and roughly 20 patients with newly diagnosed Graves' disease.

General study outcomes and caveats: Sequencing and analysis were restricted to the TCR beta chain. The study examined only peripheral blood because the primary lesion, thyroid tissue, could not be accessed. Persistent Graves' disease patients showed lower TCR Shannon entropy and fewer highly expanded clones than newly diagnosed patients, suggesting clonal expansion. A larger number of public clonotypes was shared among persistent patients (fewer than 3,000) than among newly diagnosed patients (around 880). The authors acknowledged the small sample size as a limitation that may reduce accuracy. Persistent disease showed preferential use of TRBV28, TRBJ1-2 and TRBJ2-5, whereas newly diagnosed disease favored TRBV20-1 and TRBJ2-1.

On this clonotype itself: The specificity of this receptor is unknown. There are no base qualities to consult, and no much larger clone falls within one base.

Via the germline V gene (reference sequence), CDR1 is SEHNR and CDR2 FQNEAQ. Trimming removed 1 base from V and 4 bases from J, leaving 16 bases between the germline ends. From the cysteine through the phenylalanine, the CDR3 covers 17 amino acids. Kept here is only the CDR3 DNA, which spans 51 bases and is read in frame from base 1. The label giving this sample's time point can be read as: newly diagnosed GD, antithyroid drugs for less than 3 months. For both TCR sequencing and RNA sequencing, RNA was extracted from PBMCs using TRIzol. The diagnosis of Graves' disease was made according to American Thyroid Association guidelines. The patients came from an endocrinology department in Xi'an, China. Each patient gave 7 to 9.5 milliliters of peripheral blood, collected in an EDTA anticoagulant tube. Ficoll Paque Plus density gradient separation was used to isolate PBMCs, and no additional T cell sorting was done. An Agilent 2100 Bioanalyzer and agarose gel were used to check RNA quality, while a NanoDrop 2000 measured RNA concentration.

The library came from multiplex PCR. The instrument was an Illumina HiSeq 4000. TCR beta libraries were built with iRepertoire HTBI primers and Arm-PCR amplification of CDR3 regions. PCR products were gel purified before sequencing. The authors' pipeline ran thus. Gene usage analysis of CDR3 amino acid clonotypes used the 55 to 65 TRBV and 14 to 15 TRBJ segments found across samples. Filtered high-quality paired reads were merged into contigs using COPE and FqMerger. Contigs were aligned with BLAST to IMGT TRBV, TRBD and TRBJ reference genes, and CDR3 was defined per IMGT. Highly expanded clones were defined as clonotypes with a frequency above 0.1%. Repertoire diversity was measured by Shannon entropy, and V-J evenness by the Gini coefficient. A clonotype was considered public if more than one individual shared it. TCRdb reprocessing: public reads trimmed at Q25 with fastp, clones called with MiXCR, in-frame beta chains kept. Identical CDR3 proteins give one entry, which carries the most common genes and DNA. These V and J calls originate from TCRdb's pipeline instead of the authors' own analysis. This sample lists 450,000 to 650,000 distinct CDR3 sequences; 15% to 20% were detected once. The ten largest clonotypes hold 20% to 25% of the sample.

Separately, the same data were catalogued under a study of T cells in Graves' hyperthyroidism and ophthalmopathy. The second investigation adds: Stable Graves' hyperthyroidism was defined as the absence of progression to ophthalmopathy over 18 months of follow-up. The hyperthyroidism patients were between 18 and 65 years old and newly diagnosed, with a disease duration of less than 2 months. The study excluded patients with uncontrolled infections, other autoimmune diseases, pregnancy or lactation. Diagnoses were based on clinical symptoms, serum thyroxine and TRAb, thyroid ultrasound and orbital computed tomography. The first round of RT-PCR for the TCR CDR3 was performed with the HTBI primer set and the Qiagen OneStep RT-PCR kit. Most expanded thyroid clonotypes (frequency above 0.001) were also detected in blood, suggesting blood repertoires may reflect thyroid immune responses. A model built on a 13 V-J signature distinguished ophthalmopathy from stable hyperthyroidism, reaching about 88% sensitivity and approximately 83% specificity in cross-validation and 80%/75% in testing. In validation, the model predicted progression to ophthalmopathy with approximately 69% sensitivity and 72% to 85% specificity, a median of about six months before onset. To identify distinguishing TCR V-J signatures, a discovery cohort of around 98 patients was used, comprising some 45 with Graves' ophthalmopathy and 55 to 65 with stable Graves' hyperthyroidism. Whether ophthalmopathy could be predicted prospectively was tested in an independent validation cohort made up of fewer than 20 hyperthyroidism patients plus 17 patients who later progressed to ophthalmopathy. The approximately 97 discovery patients were randomly divided into training and test sets at a 7:3 ratio. In addition, the study compared T-cell repertoires in thyroid tissue and in blood from roughly 6 Graves' hyperthyroidism patients. Following sampling, methimazole starting at 30 mg daily was given to hyperthyroidism patients, and high-dose intravenous methylprednisolone was given to ophthalmopathy patients. Libraries were constructed in a second round of multiplex PCR, after which size selection and purification were carried out. The libraries were sequenced on an Illumina HiSeq2000 using paired-end 100 bp reads. Raw data were processed with SOAPnuke, discarding reads with adapters, uncalled bases, mean Phred below 15, or no exact constant-primer or identifier match. COPE v1.2.5 was used to merge the high-quality paired reads, and each unique nucleotide sequence was defined as a clonotype. MiTCR v1.1 was used to align the clonotypes against IMGT TRBV, TRBD and TRBJ reference segments. The analysis was restricted to V-J combinations with a frequency above 0.0001, which together covered roughly 99% of the repertoires. A TCS score was defined as the ratio between F50 (clonal expansion) and ExV (chaos), using BLOSUM62-based TCRdist between CDR3 peptides within each V-J. Welch's t-statistics and random forest reduced 500 to 550 V-J features to 13, which were used in a naive Bayes classifier (R e1071). Sample size was not statistically predetermined, and blinding of investigators to group allocation was not performed. The paper reports TCR Vbeta CDR3 sequencing of more than 120 peripheral blood samples: around 41 ophthalmopathy, some 80 hyperthyroidism and around 17 progressor patients.

The chain uses TRBV7-9 and TRBJ1-4; no D gene can be assigned with confidence. The TCR originated in a woman between 40 and 65 years old with Graves disease. Donor details come from another sample of the same person, matched by shared clones. Sequenced here: peripheral blood mononuclear cells (PBMCs), sampled at new diagnosis, from a patient treated with antithyroid drugs. The DNA sequence reads TGTGCCAGCAGCTTAGGCCCTCCGCGGGGAAATAATGAAAAACTGTTTTTT. Its protein is CASSLGPPRGNNEKLFF.